The rows below give T cell receptor beta chains drawn from one sample of a study of CXCR3 chemokines and chemotherapy response in bladder cancer. TCRdb used MiXCR to reprocess the PCR reads, holding one entry per CDR3 protein. In the table there are 13,000 or so distinct CDR3 sequences, around 11% of which are singletons. This sample was gathered from a patient whose treatment included neoadjuvant chemotherapy. These receptors came from a human donor with bladder cancer that did not respond to neoadjuvant chemotherapy. Both conserved end residues are part of each CDR3. D genes are given only for firm matches. Size tells how often a clone was seen (once, few, many) or the class of an expanded clone, and some rows leave it out.

>TRBD1|TRBV18|many|TRBJ1-2
CASSGDRASSYGYTF
TGTGCCAGCTCAGGGGACAGGGCCAGCAGCTATGGCTACACCTTC
>TRBD1|TRBV15|many|TRBJ2-5
CATSTGQGRLTQYF
TGTGCCACCAGCACCGGACAGGGAAGGTTGACCCAGTACTTC
>NA|TRBV18|many|TRBJ1-2
CASSAGRGGYTF
TGTGCCAGCTCAGCAGGGCGGGGTGGCTACACCTTC
>TRBD2|TRBV12-3/TRBV12-4|many|TRBJ2-3
CASSSSGGAPDTQYF
TGTGCCAGCAGTTCTAGCGGGGGGGCTCCAGATACGCAGTATTTT
>NA|TRBV7-9|many|TRBJ2-7
CASRDGLTYEQYF
TGTGCCAGCAGAGATGGACTTACCTACGAGCAGTACTTC
>NA|TRBV10-3|medium-sized|TRBJ2-4
CAISVGGGMAKNIQYF
TGTGCCATCAGTGTAGGGGGCGGGATGGCCAAAAACATTCAGTACTTC
>NA|TRBV27|many|TRBJ2-2
CASSLRAGRTGELFF
TGTGCCAGCAGTCTTCGGGCAGGGAGGACCGGGGAGCTGTTTTTT
>TRBD2|TRBV5-4|many|TRBJ2-5
CASSLRAGGGETQYF
TGTGCCAGCAGCTTGAGAGCGGGGGGAGGGGAGACCCAGTACTTC
>NA|TRBV7-2|many|TRBJ2-2
CASSLEFQGSGELFF
TGTGCCAGCAGCTTAGAATTCCAGGGGTCCGGGGAGCTGTTTTTT
>NA|TRBV11-1|many|TRBJ2-1
CASSPYSTGEQFF
TGTGCCAGCAGCCCCTACTCGACGGGTGAGCAGTTCTTC
>NA|TRBV5-6|many|TRBJ2-1
CASSLAPRYNEQFF
TGTGCCAGCAGCTTGGCCCCCCGCTACAATGAGCAGTTCTTC
>NA|TRBV6-6|many|TRBJ2-5
CASSLGAVGETQYF
TGTGCCAGCAGTTTAGGCGCCGTAGGGGAGACCCAGTACTTC
>TRBD1|TRBV5-4|many|TRBJ1-3
CASSFPAGQGAGNTIYF
TGTGCCAGCAGCTTCCCGGCGGGACAGGGAGCTGGAAACACCATATATTTT
>TRBD1|TRBV27|many|TRBJ2-1
CASSFTGVLYNEQFF
TGTGCCAGCAGTTTTACAGGGGTTCTCTACAATGAGCAGTTCTTC
>TRBD1|TRBV7-9|many|TRBJ1-1
CASSSRDRSTEAFF
TGTGCCAGCAGCAGCCGGGACAGGAGCACTGAAGCTTTCTTT
>TRBD1|TRBV5-6|medium-sized|TRBJ1-2
CASSLGQGVRSGYTF
TGTGCCAGCAGCTTGGGACAGGGGGTGAGGAGTGGCTACACCTTC
>NA|TRBV20-1|NA|TRBJ2-3
CSANYPTTDTQYF
TGCAGTGCTAATTATCCCACGACAGATACGCAGTATTTT
>NA|TRBV7-2|medium-sized|TRBJ2-3
CASRGRDQPSTDTQYF
TGTGCCAGCAGGGGCCGGGACCAACCTAGCACAGATACGCAGTATTTT
>NA|TRBV5-6|many|TRBJ1-3
CASSSDGISGNTIYF
TGTGCCAGCAGCTCGGACGGAATCTCTGGAAACACCATATATTTT
>TRBD2|TRBV19|many|TRBJ2-1
CASRSGTSGVNEQFF
TGTGCCAGTAGATCCGGGACTAGCGGGGTCAATGAGCAGTTCTTC